This T cell receptor beta chain was observed in a study of blood T cell repertoires in COVID-19. Turning to the study itself: There were acute and convalescent COVID-19 samples, and they came from the United States, Italy and Spain.

Measured with immunoSEQ multiplex PCR; TCRdb has only the in-frame clones, and not every one. The sample holds 200,000 to 250,000 clones, around 91% seen once. Germline-derived CDR1 and CDR2 are SGHNT and YYREEE (reference sequence). The V gene lost 2 bases and the J gene lost 9 bases, with 9 bases spanning the gap. CDR3 length: 12 residues. The V call is TRBV5-4, the J call TRBJ2-1; possible D gene TRBD1, 5 bases. Material: peripheral blood. This TCR derives from a woman aged 40 to 49 with acute or convalescent COVID-19. CDR3 in DNA: TGTGCCAGCAGCTTATTCCAGGGTGAGCAGTTCTTC. Translation gives CASSLFQGEQFF. Looking up the rest from reference TRBV5-4 and TRBJ2-1 gives the full variable domain: ETGVTQSPTHLIKTRGQQVTLRCSSQSGHNTVSWYQQALGQGPQFIFQYYREEENGRGNFPPRFSGLQFPNYSSELNVNALELDDSALYLCASSLFQGEQFFGPGTRLTVL.